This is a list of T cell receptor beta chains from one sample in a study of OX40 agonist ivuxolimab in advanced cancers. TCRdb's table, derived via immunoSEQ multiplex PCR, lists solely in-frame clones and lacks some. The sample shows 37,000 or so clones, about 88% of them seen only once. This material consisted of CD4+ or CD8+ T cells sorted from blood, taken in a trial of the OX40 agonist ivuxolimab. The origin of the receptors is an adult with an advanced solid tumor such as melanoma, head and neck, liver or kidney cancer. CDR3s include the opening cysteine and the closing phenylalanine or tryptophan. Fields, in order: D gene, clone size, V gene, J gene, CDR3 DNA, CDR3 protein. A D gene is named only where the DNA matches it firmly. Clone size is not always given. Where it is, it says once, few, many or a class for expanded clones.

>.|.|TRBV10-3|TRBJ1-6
TGTGCCATCAGAAGGGACGGGTCACCCCTCCACTTT
CAIRRDGSPLHF
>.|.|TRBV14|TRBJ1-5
TGTGCCAGCAGCCCCGAAGATAGGGCCGCAGTGGGTCAGCCCCAGCATTTT
CASSPEDRAAVGQPQHF
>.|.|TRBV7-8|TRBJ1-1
TGTGCCAGCAGCTTACGGGGGAACACTGAAGCTTTCTTT
CASSLRGNTEAFF
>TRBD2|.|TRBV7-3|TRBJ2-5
TGTGCCAGCAGCTTACGGGGGGGCCTGGGAGAGACCCAGTACTTC
CASSLRGGLGETQYF
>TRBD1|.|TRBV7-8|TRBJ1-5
TGTGCCAGCAGCCGGACAGGACATAGCAATCAGCCCCAGCATTTT
CASSRTGHSNQPQHF
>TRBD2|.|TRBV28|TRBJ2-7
TGTGCCAGCAGAGGCGGGGGGGCCTACGAGCAGTACTTC
CASRGGGAYEQYF
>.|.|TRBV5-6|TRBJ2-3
TGTGCCAGCAGCTTAAGCAGGGGTCGCACAGATACGCAGTATTTT
CASSLSRGRTDTQYF
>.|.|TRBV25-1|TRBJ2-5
TGTGCCAGCAGTGATATTCGAGGGGTAGAGACCCAGTACTTC
CASSDIRGVETQYF
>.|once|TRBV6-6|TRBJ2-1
TGTGCCAGCAGTTACACCCTGCTAGGCCCCCATGAGCAGTTCTTC
CASSYTLLGPHEQFF
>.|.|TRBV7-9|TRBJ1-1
TGTGCCAGCAGCTTAGCGTCCCTAGGGGAAGCTTCCTTT
CASSLASLGEASF